This T cell receptor (beta chain) was sequenced for a study of blood T cell repertoires in COVID-19. The J segment lost 3 bases and the V segment lost 5 bases, leaving 7 bases of the junction unmatched. The CDR3 contains 14 residues. From germline, CDR1 is GTSNPN and CDR2 SVGIG (reference sequence). Clones were sequenced by immunoSEQ multiplex PCR, and TCRdb holds only the in-frame ones, with some missing. The sample yields some 87,000 clones, 70% to 90% seen once. The sample was peripheral blood. The sequence was collected from a human donor in a cohort sampled during active COVID-19. The rearrangement links TRBV30 to TRBJ2-7; TRBD2 matches at 10 bases. CDR3 coding DNA: TGTGCCTGGGCTAGCGGGGGAATCAGCTACGAGCAGTACTTC. It specifies CAWASGGISYEQYF.